This T cell receptor (beta chain) was recorded in a study of cytomegalovirus exposure and HLA in healthy donors. The PCR had 60 Vbeta and 13 Jbeta primers. Method: immunoSEQ multiplex PCR; TCRdb's copy keeps in-frame clones and lacks some. The data contain 130,000 to 150,000 clones, roughly 80% of them singletons. The sequenced material came from PBMCs. The clonotype was recovered from a woman aged 40 to 49 in good health and CMV-seropositive.

This chain's CDR3 is CASSVEGDGADTQYF. In nucleotides, the CDR3 is TGTGCCAGCAGCGTAGAAGGGGATGGAGCAGATACGCAGTATTTT. This chain uses TRBV9 with TRBJ2-3, with D tentatively TRBD1 (5 bases). This CDR3 comprises 15 residues. V gave up 0 bases and J gave up 4 bases, with 12 bases separating them. Germline values: CDR1 SGDLS, CDR2 YYNGEE.